This note documents a single T cell receptor (beta chain) sequence. Participants were aged roughly 18 to 100 years from more than 20 US areas. The data are from a study of blood T cell repertoires in COVID-19. Between the trimmed V and J ends, which lost 0 bases and 4 bases, there was a span of 21 bases. The CDR3 spans 18 residues. From germline, CDR1 is MNHEY and CDR2 SVGEGT. Generated by immunoSEQ multiplex PCR, the TCRdb table keeps only in-frame clones and is missing some. The table includes fewer than 250,000 clones, around nine tenths detected once. The TCR was taken from a man younger than 40 who had recovered from COVID-19. The source material was PBMCs or T cells enriched from blood (not recorded which). The chain joins TRBV6-2 or TRBV6-3 to TRBJ1-2; D perhaps matches TRBD1 (5 bases). CDR3 protein: CASSYSSLSLGRVYGYTF. The DNA for the CDR3 is TGTGCCAGCAGTTACTCGTCTCTCTCTCTGGGCAGGGTCTATGGCTACACCTTC.